This T cell receptor beta chain is drawn from a study of shared clonotypes between healthy human individuals. General observations from the study: Clonotypes which were not shared had lower generation probabilities than clonotypes that all four donors shared.

Naive CD8 cells lacked CD45RO and underwent positive selection for CCR7, leaving out terminally differentiated effector memory CD45RA+ cells. An assay was performed, and its level was deep. In the original analysis: Filtering differed for immunoSEQ, which gave only junction sequences without quality scores. Sequencing was performed with immunoSEQ multiplex PCR; in TCRdb, only in-frame clones are kept and a portion is missing. V, J and clone size are taken as reported in that table, and D and trimming were inferred from the DNA itself. The sample lists about 1.9 million clones, about 94% occurring once. V was pared by 4 bases and J by 2 bases, with 6 bases of the junction left unmatched. This CDR3 spans 16 amino acids. CDR1 is MGHRA, CDR2 YSYEKL, per germline. A note on this clone: Antigen specificity is unknown.

This clonotype was obtained from a man aged 18 to 29 in good health. Some clones in this sample may be carry-over from other donors' samples. Sequenced input: naive CD8+ T cells from PBMCs. The rearrangement uses TRBV4-1 and TRBJ2-3, with 10 bases aligning to TRBD2. CDR3 region: CASSPRLAGLTDTQYF. CDR3 bases: TGCGCCAGCAGCCCACGACTAGCGGGCCTCACAGATACGCAGTATTTT.